Listed below are T cell receptor beta chains from one sample, sequenced in a study of CD8+CD57+ T cells in acquired aplastic anemia. MiXCR was run by TCRdb on the reads, yielding one entry per CDR3 protein. This sample carries under 350,000 distinct CDR3 sequences, 45% to 65% of them seen once, and the ten largest clones take around 1.3%. The sequenced material came from sorted CD4+, CD8+, or CD8+CD57+ T cells (not recorded which) from PBMCs. Receptors originate from a human donor with aplastic anemia. Each CDR3 is given with its conserved first and last residue. The D gene is left open where the match is weak. A clone size is listed for some rows: how often the clone was seen (once, few, many), or a class if it is expanded.

v_call,d_call,clone_size,j_call,cdr3_nt,cdr3_aa
TRBV10-1,TRBD1,.,TRBJ1-2,TGCGCCAGCAGTGAGCGGGTAGGGGGCCAGTCTAACTATGGCTACACCTTC,CASSERVGGQSNYGYTF
TRBV2,.,many,TRBJ2-3,TGTGCCAGCAGTGAAGCGGGTTTTTCCGTAGATACGCAGTATTTT,CASSEAGFSVDTQYF
TRBV10-3,TRBD1,once,TRBJ2-7,TGTGCCAGCAGTCCCGGGACAGTGGGCGAGCAGTACTTC,CASSPGTVGEQYF
TRBV19,.,.,TRBJ1-2,TGTGCCACAAATAGGGGGTTTGCCTATGGCTACACCTTC,CATNRGFAYGYTF
TRBV24-1,TRBD1,many,TRBJ2-3,TGTGCCACCAGTGATATAGGACAGGGGCCAGATACGCAGTATTTT,CATSDIGQGPDTQYF
TRBV29-1,TRBD1,few,TRBJ1-4,TGCAGCGTTGAGGACAGGGTAACTGAAAAACTGTTTTTT,CSVEDRVTEKLFF
TRBV6-5,TRBD1,many,TRBJ2-1,TGTGCCAGCAGAGCCGGGACAGCCTATCCCTACAATGAGCAGTTCTTC,CASRAGTAYPYNEQFF
TRBV29-1,TRBD2,many,TRBJ2-5,TGCAGCGTTGAAGGGTGGAGCGGGAGTGTTCAAGAGACCCAGTACTTC,CSVEGWSGSVQETQYF
TRBV2,TRBD1,many,TRBJ1-2,TGTGCCAGCAGTCTTGACAGGGGGTCCACCAGTAACTATGGCTACACCTTC,CASSLDRGSTSNYGYTF
TRBV7-6,.,few,TRBJ2-7,TGTGCCAGCAGCTCGGACATCTTCTCCTACGAGCAGTACTTC,CASSSDIFSYEQYF
TRBV2,.,few,TRBJ2-5,TGTGCCAGCAGGTCCACCGGGATGCAGACCCAGTACTTC,CASRSTGMQTQYF
TRBV24-1,.,.,TRBJ1-2,TGTGCCACCAGTGATCCGACAGTACCTAACTATGGCTACACCTTC,CATSDPTVPNYGYTF
TRBV9,TRBD1,.,TRBJ1-6,TGTGCCAGCAGCGAGGTGGGGACAGGGGCAACATTTTCACCCCTCCACTTT,CASSEVGTGATFSPLHF
TRBV7-6,TRBD1,.,TRBJ1-1,TGTGCCAGCAGCTTAGCGGCCAGGGGGCAGGGTGAAGCTTTCTTT,CASSLAARGQGEAFF
TRBV12-3/TRBV12-4,TRBD2,many,TRBJ2-2,TGTGCCAGCAGTGGGGGGGGGGGGATGCTAGTCGGGGAGCTGTTTTTT,CASSGGGGMLVGELFF
TRBV19,.,.,TRBJ1-1,TGTGCCAGTAGTCTCGGGGGCTTAGAGGTGGAAGCTTTCTTT,CASSLGGLEVEAFF
TRBV12-3/TRBV12-4,.,many,TRBJ2-2,TGTGCCAGCAGACTACCCGGGGTGGGCACCGGGGAGCTGTTTTTT,CASRLPGVGTGELFF
TRBV24-1,TRBD1,.,TRBJ2-7,TGTGCCACCAGTGATCCGACCGGGACAGGGGGCTACGAGCAGTACTTC,CATSDPTGTGGYEQYF
TRBV5-1,.,.,TRBJ1-6,TGCGCCAGCAGCTTGGGGGCAGGGGCCCTCCACTTT,CASSLGAGALHF
TRBV20-1,.,.,TRBJ2-3,TGCAGTGCTCTAAGAGGGACGGAGAACACAGATACGCAGTATTTT,CSALRGTENTDTQYF
TRBV19,.,.,TRBJ2-1,TGTGCCACCTCGTACTACAATGAGCAGTTCTTC,CATSYYNEQFF
TRBV6-4,TRBD1,.,TRBJ2-2,TGTGCCAGCAGACAGGGGGCCACCGGGGAGCTGTTTTTT,CASRQGATGELFF
TRBV10-1,TRBD1,many,TRBJ2-7,TGCGCCAGCAGCCCCGGGACAGCGTACGAGCAGTACTTC,CASSPGTAYEQYF
TRBV6-1,.,.,TRBJ2-5,TGTGCCAGCACCCCCCGGGACACCCCGCAAGAGACCCAGTACTTC,CASTPRDTPQETQYF
TRBV29-1,.,few,TRBJ2-2,TGCAGCGTTGTGGCCACCGGGGAGCTGTTTTTT,CSVVATGELFF
TRBV2,.,.,TRBJ2-3,TGTGCCAGCAGTGAAGGGTCAGTCACAGATACGCAGTATTTT,CASSEGSVTDTQYF
TRBV18,TRBD1,many,TRBJ2-7,TGTGCCAGCTCACCAGGGTTAGGACAGGGTCCCGAGCAGTACTTC,CASSPGLGQGPEQYF
TRBV6-1,.,many,TRBJ1-1,TGTGCCAGCTGCAGCGACAGAGCGAACACTGAAGCTTTCTTT,CASCSDRANTEAFF
TRBV2,TRBD1,.,TRBJ2-7,TGTGCCAGCAGTGTACAGGGGCGCGACGAGCAGTACTTC,CASSVQGRDEQYF